This T cell receptor beta chain comes out of a study of T cells in localized non-small cell lung cancer. Losses at the gene ends were 4 bases for V and 6 bases for J; bases not matched to a gene: 7. The germline gives CDR1 SGHRS, CDR2 YFSETQ. CDR3 size: 14 residues. The method was immunoSEQ multiplex PCR; TCRdb's version includes in-frame clones alone and lacks a portion of them. The sample lists about 31,000 clones; approximately 94% were seen once. The chain carries TRBV5-1 and TRBJ1-2; the match to TRBD1 covers 9 bases. The clonotype comes from a woman aged 40-69 years with stage I lung adenocarcinoma. The sample here was peripheral blood, taken before any cancer treatment. The CDR3 sequence is CASSLGQGENGYTF. The CDR3 DNA follows: TGCGCCAGCAGCCTGGGACAGGGAGAGAATGGCTACACCTTC.